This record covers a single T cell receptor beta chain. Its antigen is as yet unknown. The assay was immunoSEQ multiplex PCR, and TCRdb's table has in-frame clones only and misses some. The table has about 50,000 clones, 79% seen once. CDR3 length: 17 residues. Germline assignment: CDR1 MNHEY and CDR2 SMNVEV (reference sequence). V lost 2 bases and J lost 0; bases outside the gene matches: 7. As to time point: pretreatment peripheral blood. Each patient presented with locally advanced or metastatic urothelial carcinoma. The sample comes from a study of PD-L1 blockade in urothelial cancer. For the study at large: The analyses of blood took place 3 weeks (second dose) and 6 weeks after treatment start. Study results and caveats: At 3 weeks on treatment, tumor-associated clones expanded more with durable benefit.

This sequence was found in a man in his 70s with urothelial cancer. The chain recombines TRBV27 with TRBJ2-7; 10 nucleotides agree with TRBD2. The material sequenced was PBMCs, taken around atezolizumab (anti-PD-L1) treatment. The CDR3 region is CASSLKGTSVDSYEQYF. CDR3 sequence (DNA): TGTGCCAGCAGTTTAAAAGGGACTAGCGTGGACTCCTACGAGCAGTACTTC.